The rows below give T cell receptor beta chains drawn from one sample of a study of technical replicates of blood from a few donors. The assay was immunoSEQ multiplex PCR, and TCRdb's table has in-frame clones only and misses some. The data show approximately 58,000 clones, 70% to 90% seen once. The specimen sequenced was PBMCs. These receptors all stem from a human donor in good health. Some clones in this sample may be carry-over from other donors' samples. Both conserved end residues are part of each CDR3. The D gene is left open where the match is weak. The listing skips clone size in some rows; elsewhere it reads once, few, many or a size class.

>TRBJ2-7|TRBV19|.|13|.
CASSMGRVEEQYF
TGTGCCAGTAGTATGGGCAGGGTAGAGGAGCAGTACTTC
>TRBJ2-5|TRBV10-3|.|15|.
CAISEYAGEQETQYF
TGTGCCATCAGTGAGTACGCAGGGGAACAAGAGACCCAGTACTTC
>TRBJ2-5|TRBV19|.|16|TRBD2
CASSSHSGSVRETQYF
TGTGCCAGTTCCAGTCATAGCGGGAGTGTCCGAGAGACCCAGTACTTC
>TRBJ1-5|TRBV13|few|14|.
CASSLQGSNQPQHF
TGTGCCAGCAGCCTACAGGGTAGCAATCAGCCCCAGCATTTT
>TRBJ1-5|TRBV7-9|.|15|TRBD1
CATGQGEVGNQPQHF
TGTGCCACCGGACAGGGGGAGGTCGGCAATCAGCCCCAGCATTTT
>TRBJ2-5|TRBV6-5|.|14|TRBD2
CASKAGLEQETQYF
TGTGCCAGCAAGGCGGGACTAGAACAAGAGACCCAGTACTTC
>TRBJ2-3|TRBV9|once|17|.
CASSVSRSPQNTDTQYF
TGTGCCAGCAGCGTAAGTCGGAGCCCCCAAAACACAGATACGCAGTATTTT
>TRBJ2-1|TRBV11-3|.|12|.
CASSLGLREQFF
TGTGCCAGCAGCTTAGGACTACGTGAGCAGTTCTTC
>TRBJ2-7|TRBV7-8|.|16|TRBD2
CASSLVAGRGVHEQYF
TGTGCCAGCAGCTTAGTCGCTGGACGGGGGGTCCACGAGCAGTACTTC
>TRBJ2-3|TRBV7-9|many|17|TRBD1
CASSAPRLDRGTDTQYF
TGTGCCAGCAGCGCGCCTCGCTTGGACAGGGGGACAGATACGCAGTATTTT
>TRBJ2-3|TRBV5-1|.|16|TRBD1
CASSLGDRDSTDTQYF
TGCGCCAGCAGCTTGGGGGACAGGGATAGCACAGATACGCAGTATTTT
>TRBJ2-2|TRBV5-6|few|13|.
CASSSLANGELFF
TGTGCCAGCAGCTCGCTAGCGAACGGGGAGCTGTTTTTT
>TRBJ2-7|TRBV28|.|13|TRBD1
CASSLGGQDEQYF
TGTGCCAGCAGTTTAGGGGGACAGGACGAGCAGTACTTC
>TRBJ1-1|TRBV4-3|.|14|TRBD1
CASKTGTGASEAFF
TGCGCCAGTAAAACCGGGACAGGGGCTTCTGAAGCTTTCTTT
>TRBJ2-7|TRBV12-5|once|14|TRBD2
CASGGLAGGREQYF
TGTGCTAGTGGAGGACTAGCGGGAGGGAGGGAGCAGTACTTC
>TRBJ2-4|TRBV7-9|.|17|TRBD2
CASSSLRLAGGANIQYF
TGTGCCAGCAGCTCCCTCCGACTAGCGGGAGGGGCAAACATTCAGTACTTC
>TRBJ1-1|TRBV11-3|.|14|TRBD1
CASSPGTGNTEAFF
TGTGCCAGCAGCCCCGGGACAGGGAACACTGAAGCTTTCTTT
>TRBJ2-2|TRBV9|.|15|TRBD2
CASSVSGANTGELFF
TGTGCCAGCAGCGTTAGCGGGGCGAACACCGGGGAGCTGTTTTTT
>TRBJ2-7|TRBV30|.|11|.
CASGRGYEQYF
TGTGCCTCAGGACGGGGTTACGAGCAGTACTTC
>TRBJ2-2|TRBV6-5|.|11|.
CASSYLGELFF
TGTGCCAGCAGTTACCTCGGGGAGCTGTTTTTT
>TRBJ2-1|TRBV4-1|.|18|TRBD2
CASSQDTGLAGDGGEQFF
TGCGCCAGCAGCCAAGATACGGGACTAGCGGGAGACGGGGGTGAGCAGTTCTTC
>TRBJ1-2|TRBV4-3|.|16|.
CASSQTRAIRAYGYTF
TGCGCCAGCAGCCAGACGAGGGCCATTAGGGCATATGGCTACACCTTC
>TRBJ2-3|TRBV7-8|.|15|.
CASSLDGGGTDTQYF
TGTGCCAGCAGCTTAGACGGGGGAGGTACAGATACGCAGTATTTT
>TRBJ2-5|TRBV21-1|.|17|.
CASSKEKDTRRWETQYF
TGTGCCAGCAGCAAAGAAAAGGACACCCGTCGGTGGGAGACCCAGTACTTC
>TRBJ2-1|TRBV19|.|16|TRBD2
CASSPAGTSGYNEQFF
TGTGCCAGTAGTCCCGCCGGGACTAGCGGCTACAATGAGCAGTTCTTC
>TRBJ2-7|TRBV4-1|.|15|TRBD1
CASSQGGQGAWEQYF
TGCGCCAGCAGCCAAGGAGGACAGGGGGCCTGGGAGCAGTACTTC
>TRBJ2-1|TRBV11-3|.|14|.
CASSERGRWNEQFF
TGTGCCAGCAGTGAACGTGGTAGATGGAATGAGCAGTTCTTC
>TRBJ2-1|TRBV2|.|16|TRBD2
CASRLSGRALYNEQFF
TGTGCCAGCCGCCTTAGCGGGAGGGCCCTCTACAATGAGCAGTTCTTC
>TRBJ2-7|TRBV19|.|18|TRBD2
CASSIKPSGGPNNYEQYF
TGTGCCAGTAGTATAAAACCTAGCGGGGGCCCGAATAACTACGAGCAGTACTTC
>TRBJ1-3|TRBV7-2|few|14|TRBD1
CASSPTGAGNTIYF
TGTGCCAGCAGCCCGACAGGGGCTGGAAACACCATATATTTT
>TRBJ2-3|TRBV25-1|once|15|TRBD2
CASSLTSGGADTQYF
TGTGCCAGCAGTCTTACTAGCGGGGGGGCGGATACGCAGTATTTT
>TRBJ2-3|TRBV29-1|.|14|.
CSVTPGRGTDTQYF
TGCAGCGTAACCCCAGGCAGGGGCACAGATACGCAGTATTTT
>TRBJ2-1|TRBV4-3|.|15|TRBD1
CASSPAWDRRYEQFF
TGCGCCAGCAGCCCGGCTTGGGACAGAAGATATGAGCAGTTCTTC
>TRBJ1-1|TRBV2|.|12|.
CASSVGPAEAFF
TGTGCCAGCAGTGTGGGGCCGGCTGAAGCTTTCTTT
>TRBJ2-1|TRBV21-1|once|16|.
CASSKCGGSSYNEQFF
TGTGCCAGCAGCAAATGTGGGGGGTCATCCTACAATGAGCAGTTCTTC
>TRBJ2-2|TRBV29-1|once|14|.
CSVEPREVTGELFF
TGCAGCGTTGAGCCCAGGGAGGTCACCGGGGAGCTGTTTTTT
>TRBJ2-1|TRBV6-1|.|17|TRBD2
CASSGSIAGGTSNEQFF
TGTGCCAGCAGTGGAAGTATAGCGGGGGGGACTAGCAATGAGCAGTTCTTC
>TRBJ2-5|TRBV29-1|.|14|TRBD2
CSGGLAGGKETQYF
TGCAGCGGAGGACTAGCGGGGGGTAAAGAGACCCAGTACTTC
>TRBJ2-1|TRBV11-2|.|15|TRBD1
CASSPNRGPSNEQFF
TGTGCCAGCAGCCCGAACAGGGGGCCCTCCAATGAGCAGTTCTTC
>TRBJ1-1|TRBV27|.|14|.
CASSPEGRRPEAFF
TGTGCCAGCAGTCCCGAAGGTAGACGCCCGGAGGCTTTCTTT
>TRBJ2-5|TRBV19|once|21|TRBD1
CASSIEAITFRATGVQETQYF
TGTGCCAGTAGTATAGAGGCTATTACCTTTCGCGCAACAGGGGTCCAAGAGACCCAGTACTTC
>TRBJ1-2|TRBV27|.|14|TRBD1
CASSLSGQGNGYTF
TGTGCCAGCAGTTTATCGGGACAGGGGAATGGCTACACCTTC
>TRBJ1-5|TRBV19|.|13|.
CASGQGSNQPQHF
TGTGCCAGTGGTCAGGGAAGCAATCAGCCCCAGCATTTT
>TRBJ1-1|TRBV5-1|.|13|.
CASSFGENTEAFF
TGCGCCAGCAGCTTTGGAGAGAACACTGAAGCTTTCTTT
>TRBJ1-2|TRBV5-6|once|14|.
CASSLPTTPGGYTF
TGTGCCAGCAGCTTGCCCACTACTCCGGGTGGCTACACCTTC
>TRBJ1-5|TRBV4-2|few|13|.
CASSQGGGQPQHF
TGTGCCAGCAGCCAAGGGGGCGGACAGCCCCAGCATTTT
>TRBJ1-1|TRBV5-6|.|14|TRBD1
CASSWGQVNTEAFF
TGTGCCAGCAGCTGGGGACAGGTGAACACTGAAGCTTTCTTT
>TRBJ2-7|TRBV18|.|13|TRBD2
CASGAGGTYEQYF
TGTGCCAGCGGAGCGGGGGGAACCTACGAGCAGTACTTC